This is a list of T cell receptor beta chains from one sample in a study of CD8+ T cells in alopecia areata. Sequencing was performed with immunoSEQ multiplex PCR; in TCRdb, only in-frame clones are kept and a portion is missing. The sample has over 150,000 clones, roughly three fifths seen once. Sequenced material: CD8+ T cells sorted from blood. The receptors originated from a human donor in good health. The CDR3 runs from the conserved cysteine through the conserved F or W. The D gene is left open where the match is weak. Some rows mark clone size as missing; the rest say once, few, many or name a class of expanded clone.

J	V	size	D	DNA	CDR3
TRBJ2-7	TRBV7-9	-	-	TGTGCCAGCAGCTTAGACCCGGGGGTCGAGCAGTACTTC	CASSLDPGVEQYF
TRBJ2-7	TRBV9	-	TRBD1	TGTGCCAGCAGCGTTCAGGGGGCGGGCGAGCAGTACTTC	CASSVQGAGEQYF
TRBJ1-2	TRBV11-2	-	TRBD1	TGTGCCAGCAGCGATCCGGGACAGGGCCGGGGCGGCACCTTC	CASSDPGQGRGGTF
TRBJ1-1	TRBV30	once	-	TGTGCCTGGAGCGTGACGGTGAACACTGAAGCTTTCTTT	CAWSVTVNTEAFF
TRBJ2-3	TRBV7-6	once	-	TGTGCCAGCAGCCTAGAGAATTACGATACGCAGTATTTT	CASSLENYDTQYF
TRBJ2-1	TRBV5-6	-	-	TGTGCCAGCAGCTTCGGACAGATGCAGTTCTTC	CASSFGQMQFF
TRBJ2-1	TRBV7-9	-	-	TGTGCCAGCAGCTTAAGAGGCCCCTTTGAGCAGTTCTTC	CASSLRGPFEQFF
TRBJ1-5	TRBV15	-	TRBD1	TGTGCCACCAGCACGGGACAGGGTCTGAGCAATCAGCCCCAGCATTTT	CATSTGQGLSNQPQHF
TRBJ1-1	TRBV7-9	-	-	TGTGCCAGCAGCCAGGGGTACACTGAAGCTTTCTTT	CASSQGYTEAFF
TRBJ1-5	TRBV7-9	-	-	TGTGCCAGCGGGATGCAGGGTAGTACCAATCAGCCCCAGCATTTT	CASGMQGSTNQPQHF
TRBJ2-7	TRBV7-9	-	TRBD2	TGTGCCAGCAGCTCATCCGAGAAGGGACTAGGGTCCGAGCAGTACTTC	CASSSSEKGLGSEQYF
TRBJ1-1	TRBV29-1	few	-	TGCAGCGCGACAGCGTACACTGAAGCTTTCTTT	CSATAYTEAFF
TRBJ2-1	TRBV5-1	-	-	TGCGCCAGCAGCCCCCGGTTTGGGGATGAGCAGTTCTTC	CASSPRFGDEQFF
TRBJ2-1	TRBV15	-	-	TGTGCCACCAGCAGAGACAGGAGCCACAATGAGCAGTTCTTC	CATSRDRSHNEQFF
TRBJ2-5	TRBV7-8	-	TRBD2	TGTGCCAGCAGCTTAGGGTTAGGGACTAGCGAGACCCAGTACTTC	CASSLGLGTSETQYF
TRBJ1-5	TRBV15	-	-	TGTGCCACCAGCAGCTTTATGGGTCAGCCCCAGCATTTT	CATSSFMGQPQHF
TRBJ2-1	TRBV2	few	-	TGTGCCAGCAGTGAAGTCGAGGGCAATGAGCAGTTCTTC	CASSEVEGNEQFF
TRBJ2-7	TRBV5-1	-	-	TGCGCCAGCAGCTCGGACAACTACGAGCAGTACTTC	CASSSDNYEQYF
TRBJ2-1	TRBV7-3	-	-	TGTGCCAGCAGCCCGGCAGCGGCGGGATCCTACAATGAGCAGTTCTTC	CASSPAAAGSYNEQFF
TRBJ1-1	TRBV11-2	-	-	TGTGCCAGCAGCTGGGGGACGACTGAAGCTTTCTTT	CASSWGTTEAFF
TRBJ2-3	TRBV9	once	-	TGTGCCAGCAGCTTAGGTGGCGGAGTCACAGATACGCAGTATTTT	CASSLGGGVTDTQYF
TRBJ1-1	TRBV29-1	-	TRBD1	TGCAGCGTTGGGGACAGGGGGAACACTGAAGCTTTCTTT	CSVGDRGNTEAFF
TRBJ1-1	TRBV30	-	-	TGTGCCTGGAATCAGTTGAACACTGAAGCTTTCTTT	CAWNQLNTEAFF
TRBJ1-5	TRBV27	-	-	TGTGCCAGCAGGGGCCAGGGGAGCTTTAGCAATCAGCCCCAGCATTTT	CASRGQGSFSNQPQHF
TRBJ1-1	TRBV15	few	-	TGTGCCACCAGCAGAGAAGTTGGCAGGTGGGACACTGAAGCTTTCTTT	CATSREVGRWDTEAFF
TRBJ2-3	TRBV7-7	few	TRBD2	TGTGCCAGCAGCTGCAACCCACTAGCGGGGCTTAGCACAGATACGCAGTATTTT	CASSCNPLAGLSTDTQYF
TRBJ1-2	TRBV27	-	-	TGTGCCACCCTTGATCCTTCGGAGAGCTATGGCTACACCTTC	CATLDPSESYGYTF
TRBJ1-5	TRBV23-1	few	-	TGCGCCAGCTCTCCCCGGGCCCAGCATTTT	CASSPRAQHF